This T cell receptor beta chain was found in a study of T cell repertoires in cytomegalovirus infection. V dropped 2 bases and J dropped 6 bases, with 13 bases sitting between them. Per germline, CDR1 SGHAT and CDR2 FQNNGV. The CDR3 spans 15 residues. This clonotype was counted only a few times. The antigen remains unidentified. In TCRdb, the reads were re-called with MiXCR into one record per CDR3 protein. The sample comprises approximately 30,000 distinct CDR3 sequences, around a fifth of which are singletons, and roughly 80% rests with the top ten. The sequence came from a human donor in good health (CMV status not recorded). Some clones in this sample may be carry-over from other donors' samples. The chain links TRBV11-2 to TRBJ2-2; D gene uncertain. This specimen was CD8+ T cells from cultured PBMCs, taken from culture after CMV antigen stimulation. This CDR3 reads CASSLTTPPSGELFF. The DNA of the CDR3 is TGTGCCAGCAGCTTAACCACGCCTCCGTCCGGGGAGCTGTTTTTT.